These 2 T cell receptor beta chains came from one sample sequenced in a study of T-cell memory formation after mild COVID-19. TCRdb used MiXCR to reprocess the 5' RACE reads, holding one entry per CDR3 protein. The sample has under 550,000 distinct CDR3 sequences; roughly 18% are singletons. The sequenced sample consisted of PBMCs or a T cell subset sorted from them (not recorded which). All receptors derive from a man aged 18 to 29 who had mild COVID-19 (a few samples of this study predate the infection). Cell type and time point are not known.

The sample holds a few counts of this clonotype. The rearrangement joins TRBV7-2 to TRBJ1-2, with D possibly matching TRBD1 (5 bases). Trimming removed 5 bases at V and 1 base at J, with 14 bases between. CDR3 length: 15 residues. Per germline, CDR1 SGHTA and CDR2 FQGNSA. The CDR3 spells CASSLGIGGNYGYTF. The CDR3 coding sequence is TGTGCCAGCAGCCTCGGGATCGGGGGTAACTATGGCTACACCTTC.

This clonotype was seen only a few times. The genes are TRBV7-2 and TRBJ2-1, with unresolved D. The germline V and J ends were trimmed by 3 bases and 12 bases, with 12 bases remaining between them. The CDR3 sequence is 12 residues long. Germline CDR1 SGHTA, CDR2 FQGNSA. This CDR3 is CASSFDRVLQFF. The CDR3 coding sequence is TGTGCCAGCAGCTTCGACCGAGTTCTGCAGTTCTTC.